This passage covers 12 T cell receptor beta chains from one sample sequenced in a study of graft-versus-host responses after intestinal transplantation. Their specific antigens are unknown. Measured with immunoSEQ multiplex PCR; TCRdb has only the in-frame clones, and not every one. The sample has about 130,000 clones; approximately 94% are singletons. The sample in question was unstimulated CD4+ T cells sorted from spleen or lymph node cells, obtained before intestinal transplant. These TCRs come from a human donor who received an intestinal transplant.

CDR3 loop: CASVLQGSSYNEQFF. The DNA of the CDR3 is TGTGCTAGTGTTTTACAGGGTAGCTCCTACAATGAGCAGTTCTTC. The chain is built from TRBV12-5 and TRBJ2-1; D might be TRBD1 (6 bases). In germline, CDR1 is LGHNT, CDR2 FRNRAP. With 7 bases removed from V and 0 bases from J, the gap between germline ends came to 13 bases. This CDR3 comprises 15 residues. Drawing the rest from reference TRBV12-5 and TRBJ2-1, the complete variable domain is DARVTQTPRHKVTEMGQEVTMRCQPILGHNTVFWYRQTMMQGLELLAYFRNRAPLDDSGMPKDRFSAEMPDATLATLKIQPSEPRDSAVYFCASVLQGSSYNEQFFGPGTRLTVL.

J is TRBJ2-1 and V is TRBV5-1, with D unclear. Trimming removed 0 bases from V and 6 bases from J, with 10 bases in between. This CDR3 region has 14 residues. Germline V gives CDR1 SGHRS, CDR2 YFSETQ. Written as DNA, the CDR3 is TGCGCCAGCAGCTTGGTAGCAGTAAGCAATGAGCAGTTCTTC. Amino acid sequence: CASSLVAVSNEQFF. Based on the CDR3 plus reference TRBV5-1 and TRBJ2-1, the full variable domain is KAGVTQTPRYLIKTRGQQVTLSCSPISGHRSVSWYQQTPGQGLQFLFEYFSETQRNKGNFPGRFSGRQFSNSRSEMNVSTLELGDSALYLCASSLVAVSNEQFFGPGTRLTVL.

V and J are TRBV6-5 and TRBJ1-1; D gene unclear. Trimming shortened V by 6 bases and J by 6 bases, and 8 bases separated the two germline ends. This CDR3 comprises 11 residues. Germline V gene lookup returns CDR1 MNHEY and CDR2 SVGAGI. CDR3 residues: CASRRGAEAFF. CDR3 DNA: TGTGCCAGCAGGAGAGGTGCTGAAGCTTTCTTT.

J is TRBJ2-3 and V is TRBV7-3; 7 nucleotides match TRBD2. The CDR3 extends over 17 amino acids. CDR1 and CDR2 (germline): SGHTA, FQGTGA. V was pared by 5 bases and J by 1 base, with 12 bases of the junction left unmatched. CDR3 bases: TGTGCCAGCAGCGCCGGGCCTCGGGAGGTAGGCACAGATACGCAGTATTTT. Translating gives CASSAGPREVGTDTQYF.

This chain uses TRBV4-2 with TRBJ2-3; D perhaps matches TRBD2 (6 bases). V was pared by 1 base and J by 4 bases, with 12 bases between. There are 15 residues in the CDR3. Germline V gene data show CDR1 as LGHNA and CDR2 as YNFKEQ. This CDR3 is CASSQGGRGPDTQYF. The DNA of the CDR3 is TGTGCCAGCAGCCAAGGCGGGCGGGGCCCAGATACGCAGTATTTT.

The chain carries TRBV27 and TRBJ1-4; 7 positions agree with TRBD1. This CDR3 is built from 15 residues. The V and J ends lost 8 bases and 8 bases, in that order; junction bases with no gene match: 14. Germline CDR1 is MNHEY and CDR2 is SMNVEV (reference sequence). CDR3 amino acids: CASSQGGSPWEKLFF. CDR3 DNA: TGTGCCAGCTCCCAGGGGGGGTCCCCTTGGGAAAAACTGTTTTTT.

CDR3 DNA sequence: TGTGCCAGCAGCTTAGGGGCCCCTGCTGAGACCCAGTACTTC. Its translation is CASSLGAPAETQYF. The V and J genes are TRBV7-2 and TRBJ2-5; no clear D gene. Germline-derived CDR1 and CDR2 are SGHTA and FQGNSA. The CDR3 length is 14 residues. Trimming cost V 1 base and J 5 bases, with 11 bases left between them.

The chain uses TRBV9 and TRBJ2-5, with 8 positions matching TRBD2. Germline V gene data show CDR1 as SGDLS and CDR2 as YYNGEE. The CDR3 runs 14 residues. V trimming: 4 bases; J trimming: 4 bases; junction bases outside the gene matches: 6. CDR3: CASSYSGGTETQYF. The CDR3 nucleotides read TGTGCCAGCAGCTACTCGGGAGGGACAGAGACCCAGTACTTC.

This clone was observed a single time. The V gene is TRBV21-1, the J gene TRBJ2-4; the table calls TRBD2, which could not be checked here. TRBV21-1 represents a pseudogene. This CDR3 comprises 15 residues. The CDR3 nucleotides are TGTGCCGGAAGAACTAGCGGGGGGGTTAAAAACATTCAGTACTTC. This encodes CAGRTSGGVKNIQYF.

The rearrangement uses TRBV27 and TRBJ1-2; possibly TRBD1 for D (6 bases). Germline CDR1 and CDR2: MNHEY and SMNVEV (reference sequence). The CDR3 extends over 17 amino acids. V was pared by 6 bases and J by 3 bases, with 23 bases between. CDR3 DNA sequence: TGTGCCAGCAGCGTAGCACCTGGGGGCCCCTTATACTATGGCTACACCTTC. Translation: CASSVAPGGPLYYGYTF.

The chain joins TRBV9 to TRBJ2-5, with 7 bases matching TRBD2. The CDR3 is 14 residues long. The germline V gene encodes CDR1 SGDLS and CDR2 YYNGEE. V was clipped by 0 bases and J by 4 bases; unmatched bases: 3. The CDR3 DNA follows: TGTGCCAGCAGCGTAGGAGCGGGGAGAGAGACCCAGTACTTC. Translated: CASSVGAGRETQYF.

The V gene is TRBV5-1, the J gene TRBJ2-5; 8 bases match TRBD1. The CDR3 has 15 amino acids. Germline V lookup: CDR1 SGHRS, CDR2 YFSETQ. Unmatched junction bases numbered 7, after V lost 4 bases and J lost 2 bases. CDR3 loop: CASSGTGGIQETQYF. CDR3 sequence (DNA): TGCGCCAGCAGCGGCACAGGGGGGATACAAGAGACCCAGTACTTC.